This T cell receptor (beta chain) comes out of a study of control samples from healthy donors and cancer patients. Data came from immunoSEQ multiplex PCR; TCRdb stores just in-frame clones and leaves some out. In the table there are about 130,000 clones, about 93% of which are singletons. V lost 0 bases and J 8 bases, leaving 10 bases between the germline ends. Germline assignment: CDR1 MGHDK and CDR2 SYGVNS. There are 13 residues in the CDR3. The sequence was collected from a man aged 45 to 65 with head and neck cancer. Sequenced material: PBMCs. This chain connects TRBV25-1 to TRBJ1-2; D is unresolved. The CDR3 coding sequence is TGTGCCAGCAGTGAATACCGGGGTGGGGGCTACACCTTC. Protein: CASSEYRGGGYTF.